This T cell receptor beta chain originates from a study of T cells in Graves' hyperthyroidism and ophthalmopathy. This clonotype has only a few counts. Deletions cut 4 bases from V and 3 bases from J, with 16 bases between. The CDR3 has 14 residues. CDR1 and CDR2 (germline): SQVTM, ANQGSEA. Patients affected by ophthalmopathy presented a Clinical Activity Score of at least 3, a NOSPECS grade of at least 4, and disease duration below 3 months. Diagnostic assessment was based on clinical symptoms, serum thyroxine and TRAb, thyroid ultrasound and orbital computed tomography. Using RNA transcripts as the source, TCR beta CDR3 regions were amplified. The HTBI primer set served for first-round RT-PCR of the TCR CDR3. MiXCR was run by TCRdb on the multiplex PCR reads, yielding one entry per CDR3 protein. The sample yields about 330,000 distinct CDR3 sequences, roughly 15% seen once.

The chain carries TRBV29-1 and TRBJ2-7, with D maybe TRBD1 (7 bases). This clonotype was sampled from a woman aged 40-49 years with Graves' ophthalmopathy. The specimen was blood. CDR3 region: CSVVRRGAGYEQYF. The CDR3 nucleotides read TGCAGCGTTGTCCGCAGGGGGGCAGGCTACGAGCAGTACTTC.